This T cell receptor (beta chain) was recovered during a study of OX40 agonist ivuxolimab in advanced cancers. Regarding the study in general: Ivuxolimab was an agonistic, fully human IgG2 monoclonal antibody directed against OX40 (CD134), a costimulatory receptor. Intravenous ivuxolimab was administered to patients every 2 weeks at six dose levels: 0.01, 0.1, 0.3, 1.5, 3 and 10 mg/kg. Of the approximately 54 patients in dose escalation, some 20 had hepatocellular carcinoma, approximately 15 had melanoma, 9 had renal cell carcinoma and 9 had head and neck cancer. In the dose-escalation cohort, around four fifths of patients were male, and the mean age was about 55 years, with a range of about 23 to 85. Patients were allowed to have had prior anti-PD-1, anti-PD-L1 or anti-CTLA-4 therapy, and approximately 40% of the dose-escalation patients had previously received checkpoint inhibitors. Partial responses occurred in three dose-escalation patients: two with cutaneous melanoma and one with hepatocellular carcinoma. The point of sequencing TCRbeta in the periphery was to test whether ivuxolimab changed TCR sequence diversity and drove clonal T-cell expansion. The monotherapy dose-escalation portion (N ≈ 57 patients) of the phase I ivuxolimab trial is reported in the paper.

The trial excluded patients who had a history of autoimmune disease or who were on systemic immunosuppression. Peripheral blood for TCR sequencing was drawn from every dose cohort at baseline, at cycle 4 day 1 and at cycle 7 day 1. The samples were taken from a phase I, first-in-human, multicenter, open-label dose-escalation trial of ivuxolimab. Adults with locally advanced or metastatic head and neck squamous cell, hepatocellular, melanoma or renal cell carcinoma were enrolled in the trial. Before TCR sequencing, CD4+ T cells and CD8+ T cells were sorted from peripheral blood as separate populations. Genomic DNA was extracted from sorted cells for sequencing of the TCRbeta CDR3 region. The immunoSEQ Assay was used to sequence the TCRbeta CDR3 regions. Held by TCRdb, this immuneACCESS table contains in-frame sequences only and omits some clones. Under half of the omission traces to an unresolved V gene where checked; the cause of the rest is unknown. The sample has 63,000 or so clones on record, 84% of them singletons. The ten largest clones take up approximately 8% of the sample.

What the research found in general, with its limitations: After ivuxolimab, more expanded clones were found on average in CD8+ T cells than in CD4+ T cells. At doses of 0.1 to 3.0 mg/kg, clonal expansion of both CD4+ and CD8+ T cells in blood was seen between baseline and week 6. Low levels of normalized T-cell clonal expansion were also seen in some patients who did not respond. In the 0.1-3.0 mg/kg groups, partial responders had among the lowest normalized peripheral clonal expansion, particularly in CD8+ T cells. The antigen specificity of the peripheral T cells that underwent clonal expansion was not determined.

CDR1 SGHNT and CDR2 YYREEE are derived from the germline V gene (reference sequence). V and J are trimmed by 7 bases and 1 base, and the gene matches miss 6 bases of the junction. The CDR3 has 14 amino acids, counting the end cysteine and phenylalanine. The entry retains the CDR3 DNA only, 42 bases that are in frame from base 1. With regard to this clone: Its antigen target is currently unknown. No quality values exist for individual bases; no much larger clone is one base distant.

The rearranged segments are TRBV5-4 and TRBJ2-3; a stretch of 7 junction bases matches TRBD2. The source is an adult with an advanced solid tumor such as melanoma, head and neck, liver or kidney cancer. The source was CD4+ or CD8+ T cells sorted from blood, collected in a trial of the OX40 agonist ivuxolimab. The nucleotide sequence is given as TGTGCCAGCCCCTACCTAGCGGGCACAGATACGCAGTATTTT. It codes for CASPYLAGTDTQYF.